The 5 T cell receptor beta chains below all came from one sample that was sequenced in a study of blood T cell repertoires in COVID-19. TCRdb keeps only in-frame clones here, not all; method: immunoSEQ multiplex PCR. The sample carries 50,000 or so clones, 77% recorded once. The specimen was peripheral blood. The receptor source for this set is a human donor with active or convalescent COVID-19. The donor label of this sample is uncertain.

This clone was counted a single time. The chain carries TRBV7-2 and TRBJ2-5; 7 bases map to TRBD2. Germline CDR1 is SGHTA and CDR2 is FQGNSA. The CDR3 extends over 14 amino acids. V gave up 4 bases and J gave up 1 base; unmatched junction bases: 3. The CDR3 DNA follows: TGTGCCAGCAGCTGGGGCGGGAGCCAAGAGACCCAGTACTTC. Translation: CASSWGGSQETQYF.

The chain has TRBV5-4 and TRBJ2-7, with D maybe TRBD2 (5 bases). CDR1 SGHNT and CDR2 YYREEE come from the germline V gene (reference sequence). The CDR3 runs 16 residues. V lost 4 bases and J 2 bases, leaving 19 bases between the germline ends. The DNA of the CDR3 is TGTGCCAGCAGCCCCCCAGGAGGAGGACGAACCTACGAGCAGTACTTC. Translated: CASSPPGGGRTYEQYF.

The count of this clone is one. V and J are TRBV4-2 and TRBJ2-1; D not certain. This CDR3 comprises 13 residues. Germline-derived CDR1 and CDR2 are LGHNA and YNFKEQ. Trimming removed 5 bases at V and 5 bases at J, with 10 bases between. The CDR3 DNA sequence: TGTGCCAGCAGCGTCCCCTATGACAATGAGCAGTTCTTC. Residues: CASSVPYDNEQFF.

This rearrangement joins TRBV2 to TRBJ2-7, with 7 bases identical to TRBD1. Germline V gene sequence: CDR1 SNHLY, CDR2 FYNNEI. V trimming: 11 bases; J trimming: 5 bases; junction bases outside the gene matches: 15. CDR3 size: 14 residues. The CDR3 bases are TGTGCCGGGCAAACCCGAGACAGGGTTCACGAGCAGTACTTC. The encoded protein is CAGQTRDRVHEQYF.

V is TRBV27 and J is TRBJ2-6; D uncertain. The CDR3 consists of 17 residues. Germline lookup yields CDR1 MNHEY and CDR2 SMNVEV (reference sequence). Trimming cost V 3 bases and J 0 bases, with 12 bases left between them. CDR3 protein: CASSFLFGSSGANVLTF. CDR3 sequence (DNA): TGTGCCAGCAGTTTTCTGTTCGGTAGCTCTGGGGCCAACGTCCTGACTTTC.